This TCR beta chain is drawn from a study of cytomegalovirus exposure and HLA in healthy donors. From germline, CDR1 is SEHNR and CDR2 FQNEAQ (reference sequence). V was pared by 3 bases and J by 8 bases, with 3 bases of the junction left unmatched. The CDR3 is 14 residues long. It was with 60 Vbeta and 13 Jbeta primers that the PCR ran. Sequencing used immunoSEQ multiplex PCR; TCRdb keeps in-frame clones, though not all of them. Of about 200,000 clones listed, 82% were seen once; the top ten hold roughly 0.097%. The TCR originated in a boy aged 2 to 10 in good health and CMV-seronegative. Sequenced sample: PBMCs. J is TRBJ2-1 and V is TRBV7-9; 11 nucleotides line up with TRBD2. CDR3 region: CASSFSGGAYEQFF. CDR3 nucleotides: TGTGCCAGCAGCTTTAGCGGGGGGGCATATGAGCAGTTCTTC.